The clone carrying this T cell receptor (beta chain) was recorded at least ten times. The target antigen is unknown. TCRdb reanalysed the 5' RACE reads using MiXCR and keeps one entry per CDR3 protein. The data hold 150,000 to 200,000 distinct CDR3 sequences, with 10% to 15% observed a single time. The CDR3 has 13 residues. V gave up 9 bases and J gave up 4 bases; unmatched junction bases: 5. Germline values: CDR1 ENHRY, CDR2 SYGVKD. The data originate from a study of CD8 T cells in ankylosing spondylitis. Points from the study as a whole: Matched synovial fluid from ankylosing spondylitis patients was reported to be enriched for disease-linked clones. In synovial fluid and blood from reactive arthritis, some motif variants were previously reported. Blood of patients with ankylosing spondylitis appeared to be characterized by a TCR beta motif of roughly eight highly homologous variants. With a CD8+ phenotype, disease-linked clones were relatively rare in peripheral blood.

The specimen sequenced was blood, either unsorted or a sorted T cell fraction (not recorded which). The genes are TRBV10-3 and TRBJ2-5; 10 bases fit TRBD2. The origin of this receptor is a female donor with ankylosing spondylitis or in good health (not recorded which). CDR3 residues: CAIRASGGETQYF. In DNA form, the CDR3 reads TGTGCCATTCGCGCTAGCGGGGGAGAGACCCAGTACTTC.